These T cell receptor beta chains were read from a single sample in a study of blood T cell repertoires in COVID-19. The method was immunoSEQ multiplex PCR; TCRdb's version includes in-frame clones alone and lacks a portion of them. The data show around 67,000 clones, 82% seen once. Input material: peripheral blood. The receptors stem from an elderly man with active COVID-19. CDR3s include the opening cysteine and the closing phenylalanine or tryptophan. A D gene is named only where the DNA matches it firmly. The size field is filled for only some rows; it gives once, few, many or a size class.

>TRBJ2-1|.|.|TRBV5-6
TGTGCCAGCAGCTACGGGGAGAGCTCCTACAATGAGCAGTTCTTC
CASSYGESSYNEQFF
>TRBJ2-7|.|.|TRBV3-1/TRBV3-2
TGTGCCAGCAGCCAAGCCGCGGACAGCCAATACGAGCAGTACTTC
CASSQAADSQYEQYF
>TRBJ2-7|TRBD2|.|TRBV7-6
TGTGCCAGCAGCCAGCCCAGCGGGGGGGCCCTCGAGCAGTACTTC
CASSQPSGGALEQYF
>TRBJ2-7|TRBD1|.|TRBV6-2/TRBV6-3
TGTGCCAGCAGTTACTCTATCGCGGACAGGGCTACCTCCTACGAGCAGTACTTC
CASSYSIADRATSYEQYF
>TRBJ2-7|.|once|TRBV11-2
TGTGCCAGCAGCTTCCGGGGGGCTAGCTACGAGCAGTACTTC
CASSFRGASYEQYF
>TRBJ2-1|.|.|TRBV6-2/TRBV6-3
TGTGCCAGCAGCTCCACCTCGAGGCTAAGCTCCTACAATGAGCAGTTCTTC
CASSSTSRLSSYNEQFF
>TRBJ2-7|TRBD1|.|TRBV18
TGTGCCAGCTCACCACCGGGACAGCCCTACGAGCAGTACTTC
CASSPPGQPYEQYF
>TRBJ2-1|.|.|TRBV4-1
TGCGCCAGCAGCCAAGATAGTACTCACAATGAGCAGTTCTTC
CASSQDSTHNEQFF
>TRBJ2-5|.|once|TRBV3-1/TRBV3-2
TGTGCCAGCAGCCAAGAAAGAGGGCGGGAGACCCAGTACTTC
CASSQERGRETQYF
>TRBJ2-5|TRBD2|.|TRBV6-2/TRBV6-3
TGTGCCAGCAGCTCCCGACTAGCGGGAGGGCCTGAGGGTGAGACCCAGTACTTC
CASSSRLAGGPEGETQYF
>TRBJ1-6|.|.|TRBV5-6
TGTGCCAGCAGCTTGGGCCAGGGGTTTTCACCCCTCCACTTT
CASSLGQGFSPLHF
>TRBJ2-3|.|.|TRBV14
TGTGCCAGCAGCCAAAGCGGGCCAGATACGCAGTATTTT
CASSQSGPDTQYF
>TRBJ1-2|.|.|TRBV28
TGTGCCAGCAGTTTACAGGGTTTAATCTATGGCTACACCTTC
CASSLQGLIYGYTF
>TRBJ1-5|.|.|TRBV4-3
TGCGCCAGCAGCCAAGACCGGCAGACGGGTCAGCCCCAGCATTTT
CASSQDRQTGQPQHF
>TRBJ1-2|.|.|TRBV7-2
TGTGCCAGCAGCCCAGGCCGCTACACCACTAACTATGGCTACACCTTC
CASSPGRYTTNYGYTF
>TRBJ2-1|.|.|TRBV25-1
TGTGCCAGCAGTGAATGGGGCGTGGGAAATGAGCAGTTCTTC
CASSEWGVGNEQFF
>TRBJ1-1|.|.|TRBV10-3
TGTGCCATCAGTGTGACGGGGTACACTGAAGCTTTCTTT
CAISVTGYTEAFF